This TCR beta chain was obtained from a study of T cells in Graves' hyperthyroidism and ophthalmopathy. This clonotype was recorded a few times. The V end lost 4 bases, the J end lost 5 bases, and 17 bases lay between the germline ends. In germline, CDR1 is LGHDT, CDR2 YNNKEL (reference sequence). The CDR3 is 16 amino acids. Using RNA transcripts as the source, TCR beta CDR3 regions were amplified. RT-PCR in the first round (using the HTBI primer set) targeted the TCR CDR3. Via MiXCR, TCRdb re-called the multiplex PCR reads, giving one row per CDR3 protein. The sample has about 460,000 distinct CDR3 sequences, about 22% seen once. Orbital computed tomography, thyroid ultrasound, serum thyroxine and TRAb, and clinical symptoms together informed the diagnoses. The authors took PBMCs from 10 ml fresh peripheral blood.

Sequenced sample: blood. The chain couples TRBV3-1 to TRBJ1-4, with D unresolved. The source is a woman between 65 and 79 years old with Graves' ophthalmopathy. The chain's CDR3 is CASSRGLGTANEKLFF. The CDR3, as DNA: TGTGCCAGCAGCCGAGGCCTCGGAACAGCCAATGAAAAACTGTTTTTT.